This T cell receptor beta chain was documented in a study of blood T cell repertoires in COVID-19 (dated by TCRdb to 2018 to 2020). For context, the study as a whole: Collaborator samples came from the United States, Italy and Spain and covered acute and convalescent phases of COVID-19. The dataset comprised deeply sampled blood TCRbeta repertoires from subjects exposed to, actively infected with, or recovered from COVID-19. The repertoires were released in a freely available public database intended as a resource for research on the immune response to SARS-CoV-2. HLA class I and class II types, where available, came from metadata supplied by the sample provider rather than from assay-based typing. The prospective study material was composed of cDNA or gDNA derived from T cells, B-cell-depleted T cells, or PBMCs. The samples were drawn from two sources: the first 160 participants of the ongoing ImmuneRACE study, and 1,000 to 1,500 subjects contributed by 6 global collaborators. Sample metadata almost always included a de-identified subject ID, COVID-19 status, age in years and sex. The investigation overall reported the following: The quantity of clinical and demographic metadata differed by source and by participant and was supplied without curation.

This clone was counted a single time. The antigen it recognizes is unknown. No base qualities exist here, and no much larger clone lies one base off it. At one collaborating source in Seattle, patients were enrolled during active infection and were followed longitudinally through the course of disease. Whole blood was collected in K2EDTA tubes by collaborating institutions according to the institutions' own protocols. For TCRbeta analysis, collaborator samples were shipped as frozen whole blood, as isolated PBMCs, or as DNA extracted from either sample type. TCRbeta CDR3 regions were amplified from genomic DNA using the immunoSEQ Assay, a bias-controlled multiplex PCR. As for the authors' bioinformatics: Nucleated cell counts per sample were estimated from amplification of reference gene primers within the assay. To quantify the absolute abundance of each unique TCRbeta CDR3 rearrangement, sequence reads were collapsed and filtered. For each sample, productive Simpson clonality was calculated as the square root of Simpson's diversity index across productive rearrangements. TCRdb took this table from immuneACCESS and kept in-frame rearrangements with V and J called. Such tables lack part of the clones; where checked against another copy, unresolved V genes explain under half of the gap, and the rest is unexplained. V, J and clone size reflect that table, while D and trimming were determined from the DNA. The sample profile shows 40,000 to 45,000 clones; approximately 92% of them were found once. The ten most abundant clones make up 0.3% to 0.4% of the sample.

The sequenced sample consisted of peripheral blood. This clonotype originated in a man aged 45-65 years with COVID-19, enrolled during active disease.

The CDR3 is CASSRPGTGYGYTF. The bases are TGTGCCAGTAGCAGACCCGGGACAGGCTATGGCTACACCTTC. Rearrangement joined TRBV19 to TRBJ1-2; 8 junctional bases match TRBD1. Trimmed from V: 6 bases; trimmed from J: 4 bases; junction bases lacking a gene match: 7. Based on the germline V gene (reference sequence), the CDR1 and CDR2 sequences are LNHDA and SQIVND. The CDR3 numbers 14 residues from cysteine through phenylalanine. The entry retains the CDR3 DNA only, 42 bases that are in frame from base 1.